These 4 T cell receptor beta chains came from one sample sequenced in a study of T-cell reconstitution after alpha-beta-depleted transplantation in children. It was with unique molecular identifiers that the TCRbeta library was prepared. TCRdb ran MiXCR on the PCR reads and lists one entry per CDR3 protein. Among about 100,000 distinct CDR3 sequences, around 6% were seen once, and the ten largest hold roughly 6.1%. Sequences were derived from PBMCs, mostly from graft donor cells, sampled 60 days after TCRalphabeta/CD19-depleted stem cell transplant. These receptors were obtained from a female patient aged 2-15 years who had a stem cell transplant for Fanconi anemia, so the T cells may come from the graft donor.

This clonotype was detected ten times or more. The rearrangement links TRBV9 to TRBJ1-1, with D possibly being TRBD1 (6 bases). Between the trimmed V and J ends, which lost 0 bases and 1 base, there was a span of 19 bases. Germline loops: CDR1 SGDLS, CDR2 YYNGEE. The CDR3 extends over 18 amino acids. CDR3 loop: CASSVVGGDTVRNTEAFF. The CDR3 region has the DNA TGTGCCAGCAGCGTAGTAGGAGGGGACACCGTGCGGAACACTGAAGCTTTCTTT.

The chain couples TRBV5-1 to TRBJ2-1; 9 bases are shared with TRBD2. The ends lost 0 bases at V and 4 bases at J; junction bases unmatched: 2. CDR3 size: 15 residues. The germline CDR1 and CDR2 sequences are SGHRS and YFSETQ. The DNA for the CDR3 is TGCGCCAGCAGCTTGGAAGCGGGGGGATACAATGAGCAGTTCTTC. Amino acid sequence: CASSLEAGGYNEQFF.

The gene calls are TRBV27 and TRBJ1-1, with 8 bases lining up with TRBD1. The germline V gene encodes CDR1 MNHEY and CDR2 SMNVEV (reference sequence). This CDR3 is 14 amino acids long. The V gene end was trimmed by 6 bases and the J gene end by 8 bases; junction bases not matched to a gene: 11. For the CDR3, the DNA is TGTGCCAGCAGACTGGGACAGGATAGCTTAGAAGCTTTCTTT. Translated, it gives CASRLGQDSLEAFF.

This clonotype occurred many times. The chain recombines TRBV12-3 or TRBV12-4 with TRBJ2-1; 11 nucleotides agree with TRBD2. There are 15 residues in the CDR3. V was clipped by 7 bases and J by 7 bases; unmatched bases: 9. The DNA for the CDR3 is TGTGCCAGCAACCTACAGGGACTAGCGGCGAATGAGCAGTTCTTC. Its protein product is CASNLQGLAANEQFF.